These 9 T cell receptor beta chains came from one sample sequenced in a study of blood T cell repertoires in COVID-19. Sequenced by immunoSEQ multiplex PCR; TCRdb stores in-frame clones only, minus some. The data show 20,000 to 25,000 clones, with around 80% seen just once and 9.5% to 15% held by the top ten. Sequencing was carried out using peripheral blood. The receptor set was obtained from a man in his fifties or sixties with active COVID-19.

This rearrangement joins TRBV12-5 to TRBJ1-2, with 7 bases identical to TRBD1. V shed 6 bases and J 4 bases; nucleotides not matched to a gene: 11. The CDR3 extends over 15 amino acids. Germline lookup yields CDR1 LGHNT and CDR2 FRNRAP. CDR3 sequence reads: CASGSGQVVPYGYTF. CDR3 sequence (DNA): TGTGCTAGTGGCTCTGGACAGGTGGTCCCCTATGGCTACACCTTC.

The chain recombines TRBV7-2 with TRBJ1-2; D ambiguous. CDR1 SGHTA and CDR2 FQGNSA come from the germline V gene. Trimming shortened V by 3 bases and J by 3 bases, and 8 bases separated the two germline ends. CDR3 length equals 13 residues. This chain's CDR3 is CASSLSVDYGYTF. CDR3 DNA: TGTGCCAGCAGCTTGTCAGTCGACTATGGCTACACCTTC.

The genes are TRBV29-1 and TRBJ2-7, with D tentatively TRBD2 (7 bases). The V end was cut by 0 bases, the J end by 2 bases, with 11 bases between. The CDR3 contains 14 residues. The germline V gene has CDR1 SQVTM and CDR2 ANQGSEA. This CDR3 is CSVEERGQPYEQYF. CDR3 sequence (DNA): TGCAGCGTTGAAGAGCGGGGGCAGCCCTACGAGCAGTACTTC.

The chain links TRBV2 to TRBJ1-5; a weak D match, TRBD1 (6 bases). The V and J ends lost 6 bases and 8 bases respectively, with 14 bases between them. CDR3 length: 13 residues. Germline CDR1 is SNHLY and CDR2 is FYNNEI. CDR3 in DNA: TGTGCCAGCAGAAAGGAGGGGGGGAAGCCCCAGCATTTT. Translating gives CASRKEGGKPQHF. The full variable domain, rest sourced from reference TRBV2 and TRBJ1-5, is EPEVTQTPSHQVTQMGQEVILRCVPISNHLYFYWYRQILGQKVEFLVSFYNNEISEKSEIFDDQFSVERPDGSNFTLKIRSTKLEDSAMYFCASRKEGGKPQHFGDGTRLSIL.

By share of the sample, this clone is medium-sized (0.01 to 0.1%). The V call is TRBV19, the J call TRBJ2-7; 7 bases agree with TRBD2. The CDR3 length is 14 residues. The trim removed 3 bases at V and 3 bases at J, leaving 5 bases unmatched. Germline lookup yields CDR1 LNHDA and CDR2 SQIVND (reference sequence). The CDR3 loop is CASSIRASGYEQYF. The CDR3 region has the DNA TGTGCCAGTAGTATTAGGGCTAGCGGCTACGAGCAGTACTTC.

The chain recombines TRBV5-1 with TRBJ2-2, with D perhaps TRBD1 (6 bases). Trimming shortened V by 2 bases and J by 5 bases, and 13 bases separated the two germline ends. Germline CDR1 is SGHRS and CDR2 is YFSETQ. The CDR3 totals 15 residues. The CDR3 DNA reads as TGCGCCAGCAGCTTACAGGGTTCCCAAACCGGGGAGCTGTTTTTT. Translated: CASSLQGSQTGELFF.

The chain couples TRBV7-3 to TRBJ2-2; D gene ambiguous. Trimming removed 2 bases at V and 6 bases at J, with 7 bases between. This CDR3 is 13 amino acids long. Germline CDR1 is SGHTA and CDR2 is FQGTGA. The CDR3 protein is CASSLDLAGELFF. The CDR3 nucleotides read TGTGCCAGCAGCTTAGACCTAGCCGGGGAGCTGTTTTTT.

This rearrangement joins TRBV28 to TRBJ2-1; D perhaps matches TRBD1 (7 bases). Per germline, CDR1 MDHEN and CDR2 SYDVKM. The CDR3 has 11 amino acids. Between the trimmed V and J ends, which lost 11 bases and 8 bases, there was a span of 13 bases. The CDR3 nucleotides read TGTGCCGGAACAGGGGAGGATGAGCAGTTCTTC. This codes for CAGTGEDEQFF.

This clone came up once. It may be a read error: a sequence one base away is much more abundant. CDR3 residues: CASSLAGGYYKQYF. The CDR3 region has the DNA TGTGCCAGCAGTTTGGCGGGAGGGTATTACAAGCAGTACTTC. The chain uses TRBV6-5 and TRBJ2-7; 9 nucleotides agree with TRBD2. The CDR3 spans 14 residues. V lost 4 bases, J lost 8 bases, and 9 bases stayed unmatched. CDR1 and CDR2 from the germline V gene are MNHEY and SVGAGI.